One and the same sample provided the 10 T cell receptor beta chains below, sequenced in a study of T cells in Graves' hyperthyroidism and ophthalmopathy. TCR beta CDR3 regions were amplified from RNA. First-round RT-PCR of the TCR CDR3 relied on the HTBI primer set. MiXCR, run by TCRdb on the multiplex PCR reads, gives a single entry per CDR3 protein. Among 450,000 to 650,000 distinct CDR3 sequences listed, less than 25% were seen once. The source material was blood. These receptors originate from a man younger than 30 with Graves' hyperthyroidism.

The chain combines TRBV19 with TRBJ1-2; a weak D match, TRBD1 (6 bases). Germline V gives CDR1 LNHDA, CDR2 SQIVND (reference sequence). Between the trimmed V and J ends, which lost 5 bases and 4 bases, there was a span of 14 bases. This CDR3 is 14 amino acids long. The CDR3 coding sequence is TGTGCCAGTAGTCCACAGGGATACAGCTATGGCTACACCTTC. Translation: CASSPQGYSYGYTF.

This clonotype came up many times. The V and J genes are TRBV3-1 and TRBJ2-6; TRBD1 is a possible D gene (6 bases). Germline CDR1 reads LGHDT; CDR2 reads YNNKEL (reference sequence). Trimming pared 4 bases from V and 0 bases from J, leaving 16 bases between. The CDR3 consists of 18 residues. The CDR3 DNA reads TGTGCCAGCAGCCCCTACCCGGACAGAGACTCTGGGGCCAACGTCCTGACTTTC. It encodes CASSPYPDRDSGANVLTF.

This clonotype was recorded many times. The chain joins TRBV11-2 to TRBJ1-2; D may be TRBD1 (5 bases). Germline V CDR1 and CDR2: SGHAT, FQNNGV. The length of the CDR3 is 16 residues. Trimming shortened V by 3 bases and J by 3 bases, and 17 bases separated the two germline ends. In DNA, the CDR3 is TGTGCCAGCAGCTTGGACATGAGCCAGAGGGACTATGGCTACACCTTC. Translated: CASSLDMSQRDYGYTF.

This clonotype was detected ten times or more. The V call is TRBV4-1, the J call TRBJ2-5; D remains ambiguous. CDR1 MGHRA and CDR2 YSYEKL come from the germline V gene. CDR3 length: 14 amino acids. V shed 0 bases and J shed 4 bases, with 9 bases lying between them. CDR3 DNA sequence: TGCGCCAGCAGCCAAGAGGACGTCCGAGAGACCCAGTACTTC. As protein: CASSQEDVRETQYF.

This clonotype was seen at least ten times. The chain uses TRBV28 and TRBJ1-5; 7 bases are a match to TRBD1. Germline trimming cut 6 bases from V and 7 bases from J; bases unmatched to any gene: 21. There are 18 residues in the CDR3. Germline CDR1 reads MDHEN; CDR2 reads SYDVKM. This chain's CDR3 is CASREKDRERLRIQPQHF. The CDR3 DNA is TGTGCCAGCAGGGAGAAAGACAGGGAAAGATTACGAATACAGCCCCAGCATTTT.

The V call is TRBV4-1, the J call TRBJ1-1; D perhaps matches TRBD1 (5 bases). The ends were cut back, 2 bases at V and 0 bases at J, with 10 bases in the middle. Per the germline V gene, CDR1 is MGHRA and CDR2 is YSYEKL. This CDR3 spans 15 amino acids. The CDR3 bases are TGCGCCAGCAGCCAATGGGTAGGGGTGAACACTGAAGCTTTCTTT. Amino acids: CASSQWVGVNTEAFF.

Many counts were recorded for this clonotype. This sequence joins TRBV29-1 and TRBJ2-7; D unresolved. Trimming left V 0 bases short and J 5 bases short, with 8 bases between. The length of the CDR3 is 12 residues. Germline CDR1 SQVTM, CDR2 ANQGSEA. This CDR3 is CSVEDLTHEQYF. The CDR3 bases are TGCAGCGTTGAAGATTTAACCCACGAGCAGTACTTC.

The table lists this clonotype with many counts. The chain carries TRBV29-1 and TRBJ1-2; 8 positions agree with TRBD1. This CDR3 region has 13 residues. Germline V CDR1 and CDR2: SQVTM, ANQGSEA. V gave up 4 bases and J gave up 8 bases; unmatched junction bases: 9. CDR3 loop: CSVVGPRGQGYTF. The CDR3 coding sequence is TGCAGCGTTGTTGGTCCCAGGGGGCAAGGCTACACCTTC.

This clonotype was seen at least ten times. This sequence joins TRBV5-1 and TRBJ2-7; D is uncertain. Germline values: CDR1 SGHRS, CDR2 YFSETQ. V was trimmed by 0 bases and J by 7 bases, leaving 11 bases between them. The CDR3 is made up of 13 amino acids. The CDR3 loop reads CASSLGSLKEQYF. CDR3 coding DNA: TGCGCCAGCAGCTTGGGGAGCCTTAAAGAGCAGTACTTC.

The chain is built from TRBV19 and TRBJ2-7, with 7 nucleotides matching TRBD2. Germline lookup yields CDR1 LNHDA and CDR2 SQIVND (reference sequence). J was trimmed by 2 bases and V by 3 bases; bases with no gene match: 4. This CDR3 comprises 14 residues. The CDR3 protein is CASSMVAGAYEQYF. As DNA, the CDR3 is TGTGCCAGTAGTATGGTGGCGGGAGCCTACGAGCAGTACTTC.